This T cell receptor (beta chain) derives from a study of response to subunit inactivated influenza vaccine (dated by TCRdb to 2017 to 2018). Some background on the complete study: To follow how T cells responded to a trivalent subunit inactivated influenza vaccine, the researchers relied on deep quantitative profiling of the T cell receptor repertoire.

CDR1 LNHNV and CDR2 YYDKDF are derived from the germline V gene (reference sequence). The CDR3 contains 14 residues, cysteine and phenylalanine counted. Only the CDR3 portion is preserved as DNA: 42 bases, with reading frame beginning at the first base. V is reduced by 9 bases and J by 7 bases, leaving a spacing of 18 bases between them. Library preparation was by RT-PCR. The instrument given in TCRdb is Illumina HiSeq 2500. TCRdb took the public reads, trimmed them with fastp at Q25, ran MiXCR for clone calling and kept in-frame beta chains. When rows share a CDR3 protein, they turn into one entry using the most common DNA and genes. Present in this sample are fewer than 600,000 distinct CDR3 sequences, approximately 7.3% of which were seen just once. The ten largest account for less than 15% of the sample. This clonotype was counted only a few times. Its binding antigen is unknown. No base quality values were provided; no much bigger clone lies one nucleotide off.

What the study reported, not specific to this receptor: It was suggested by the authors that each seasonal influenza vaccination may recruit only a limited number of new T cells.

The sequence came from a man between 50 and 75 years old who received an inactivated influenza vaccine. Donor details come from another sample of the same person, matched by shared clones. The sample was PBMCs from blood, taken less than 30 months after vaccination. This chain joins TRBV15 to TRBJ1-4; the D segment could be TRBD1, given 6 matching bases. The DNA sequence is TGTGCCACGAGCCGGGGGGCTGCTCGTGAAAAACTGTTTTTT. It is translated as CATSRGAAREKLFF.